What follows describes a single TCR beta chain. Its antigen remains unidentified. No much larger clone exists at a distance of one base, and base qualities are not known. This entry is derived from a study of T-cell memory formation after mild COVID-19 (dated by TCRdb to the early 2020s). Broadly, across the study: TCR sequence clusters from the two donors were found to be largely donor specific. Longitudinal TCRalpha and TCRbeta repertoire sequencing tracked T-cell clones expanding and contracting after mild COVID-19 in a couple of donors. The cohort comprised two young, previously healthy adult volunteers, one female and one male. Summary of the overall study and its limitations: Some responding clones were found in pre-infection memory, which suggests that pre-existing cross-reactive memory T cells took part in the SARS-CoV-2 response. Contracting CD4+ clones appeared mostly in the CM and EM memory subsets, whereas CD8+ clones were enriched in EMRA. Only two mild cases were covered by the study, and larger cohorts that include severe cases with pre-infection samples were considered necessary. Whether the second-wave clones peaking on day 37 were SARS-CoV-2 specific was not confirmed. Balanced CD4/CD8 phenotypes were observed for clones contracting from day 15 to 85, whereas a bias towards CD4+ was observed for a second wave of clones expanding from day 15 to 37.

Ficoll-Paque density gradient centrifugation was the method used to isolate PBMCs. The CDR3 has 15 amino acids, counting the end cysteine and phenylalanine. Only the CDR3 part of the read is kept: 45 bases, read in frame from the first base. Taken from the germline V gene, the CDR1 and CDR2 loops are SGDLS and YYNGEE. At the junction V is shortened by 0 bases and J by 7 bases; bases outside the gene matches: 6. Sequenced on an Illumina NovaSeq 6000. Using 5'RACE with constant-segment primers, TCRalpha and TCRbeta cDNA libraries were constructed, with sample barcodes and unique molecular identifiers added in the process. RNA was extracted from every sample with Trizol reagent. The libraries were amplified in two PCR steps, and the second step added a second sample barcode and Illumina TruSeq adapters. Libraries were sequenced on an Illumina NovaSeq with 2 x 150 bp paired-end reads. In the original analysis: Reads were demultiplexed and collapsed into UMI-guided consensus sequences with migec v1.2.7. With mixcr v2.1.11, UMI consensuses were aligned to TRA and TRB V and J templates and assembled into clonotypes. A clonotype was counted as expanded or contracted only if both edgeR and NoisET called the change significant, with noise models trained on biological replicates. For edgeR calls, the cutoffs were a false discovery rate-adjusted p below 0.01 and a log2 fold-change threshold of 1. As an exploratory analysis of dynamics, max-normalized trajectories of the 1000 most abundant clonotypes were examined with PCA combined with hierarchical clustering. The CD4 or CD8 phenotype of responding clones was assigned using the separately sequenced CD4+ and CD8+ repertoires. TCRdb reprocessed the public reads (quality trimming at Q25 with fastp, clone calling with MiXCR) and kept in-frame beta chains. CDR3 protein sequences are deduplicated, and each keeps its most common genes and DNA. What appears here as the V and J calls and clone size reflects TCRdb's work, not the paper's. In all, the sample holds approximately 350,000 distinct CDR3 sequences, and about an eighth of those were seen once. The leading ten clones occupy 20% to 25% of the sample.

This clonotype was sampled from a man between 18 and 29 years old who had mild COVID-19 (a few samples of this study predate the infection). The sample titles of this study are shuffled in the database, so cell type and time point are left out; the donor was told from shared clones. Sequenced sample: PBMCs or a T cell subset sorted from them (not recorded which). Recombination connected TRBV9 to TRBJ2-4, with 8 junctional bases fitting TRBD1. The sequenced DNA: TGTGCCAGCAGCGTAGGACAGGGGTGGGGGAACATTCAGTACTTC. Translated, it gives CASSVGQGWGNIQYF.